Included here is one T cell receptor beta chain sequence, with context. This table comes from immunoSEQ multiplex PCR, and its TCRdb copy is limited to in-frame clones, with some not included. The table shows about 210,000 clones, with roughly 90% occurring only once. This sample was taken from a study of blood T cell repertoires in COVID-19. About the study: From T cells, B-cell-depleted T cells, or PBMCs came the material, which was cDNA or gDNA.

This CDR3 spans 13 amino acids. The V and J ends lost 0 bases and 11 bases respectively, with 12 bases between them. Germline V gene lookup returns CDR1 SGHDN and CDR2 FVKESK. The chain employs TRBV14 and TRBJ2-3; TRBD1 is a possible D gene (7 bases). The sequenced sample was PBMCs or T cells enriched from blood (not recorded which). This clonotype was obtained from a man aged 18 to 29 with acute COVID-19. The CDR3 is CASSQEEGAGQYF. The CDR3 coding sequence is TGTGCCAGCAGCCAAGAGGAGGGGGCTGGGCAGTATTTT.